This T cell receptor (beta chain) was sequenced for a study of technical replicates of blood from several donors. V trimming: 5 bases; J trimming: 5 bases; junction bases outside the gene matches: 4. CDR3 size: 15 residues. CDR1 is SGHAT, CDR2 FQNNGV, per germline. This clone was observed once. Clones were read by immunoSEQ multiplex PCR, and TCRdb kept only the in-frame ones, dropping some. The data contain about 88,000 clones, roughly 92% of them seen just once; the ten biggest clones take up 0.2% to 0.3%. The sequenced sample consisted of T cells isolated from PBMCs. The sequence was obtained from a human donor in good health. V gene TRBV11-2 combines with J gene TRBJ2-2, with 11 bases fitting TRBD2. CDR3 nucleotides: TGTGCCAGCAGCCGGATAGCGGGAGGGACCGGGGAGCTGTTTTTT. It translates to CASSRIAGGTGELFF.